This T cell receptor (beta chain) was sequenced in a study of T cells after yellow fever vaccination. TCR cDNA was made by 5'RACE template switching, adding a universal primer site and UMIs. TCRdb reprocessed the 5' RACE reads with MiXCR, giving one entry per CDR3 protein. The sample holds about 130,000 distinct CDR3 sequences; 6.6% are singletons and the top ten take under 0.7%. This clonotype was counted many times. Its antigen remains unidentified. Findings and limits, study-wide: FACS-sorted repertoires could contain abundant clonotypes contaminating from the bulk population. Boosting was followed by the reappearance of most primary-vaccination clones (under 97% CD4, under 90% CD8). Of the clonotypes, a small share occurred in both CD4 and CD8 compartments.

The germline V gene has CDR1 DFQATT and CDR2 SNEGSKA (reference sequence). V was cut by 5 bases and J by 0 bases, with 11 bases left in between. There are 13 residues in the CDR3. The rearrangement joins TRBV20-1 to TRBJ2-7, with D hard to call. The sequencing here drew on CD4+ T cells sorted from PBMCs, taken 10 days after the yellow fever booster vaccination. The TCR originated in a man between 25 and 39 years old who received the YFV17D yellow fever vaccine. Here the CDR3 DNA reads TGCAGTGCTTTCTCAACACACTCCTACGAGCAGTACTTC. This codes for CSAFSTHSYEQYF.